Following are 30 T cell receptor beta chains from one sample sequenced in a study of human T cells and chemical hapten exposure. TCRdb re-called the RACE reads with MiXCR, one entry per CDR3 protein. The table lists 100,000 to 150,000 distinct CDR3 sequences, about 13% of them singletons, with approximately 3% in the top ten. Time point of the sample: pre-sensitization, week 0. The sample's treatment: therapeutic diphenylcyclopropenone sensitization with weekly scalp DPC. This sample comprised whole blood, obtained in connection with sensitization to the hapten diphenylcyclopropenone (DPC). These receptors were collected from a woman under 30 with alopecia areata. Some clones in this sample may be carry-over from other donors' samples.

This clonotype appeared once. The genes are TRBV21-1 and TRBJ1-2; the DNA was not compared with TRBD1, the D call given in the table. TRBV21-1 is a pseudogene locus. This CDR3 region has 17 residues. The CDR3 spells CASSKAVGDRECHGYTF. Here the CDR3 DNA reads TGTGCCAGCAGCAAAGCGGTCGGGGACAGGGAATGTCATGGCTACACCTTC.

This clonotype was seen ten or more times. The rearrangement uses TRBV2 and TRBJ2-1; 7 bases fit TRBD1. This CDR3 region has 15 residues. Germline V gives CDR1 SNHLY, CDR2 FYNNEI. V lost 3 bases to trimming and J lost 1 base; unmatched junction nucleotides: 3. This CDR3 reads CASSDARGSYNEQFF. CDR3 DNA: TGTGCCAGCAGTGACGCCAGGGGGTCCTACAATGAGCAGTTCTTC.

In this sample, this clonotype turned up a few times. This chain connects TRBV6-2 or TRBV6-3 to TRBJ1-2; 7 bases are shared with TRBD1. The CDR3 is made up of 13 amino acids. Looked up from germline, CDR1 is MNHEY and CDR2 is SVGEGT. J was trimmed by 3 bases and V by 2 bases; bases with no gene match: 0. CDR3 in amino acids: CASSYGTDYGYTF. Written as DNA, the CDR3 is TGTGCCAGCAGTTACGGGACAGACTATGGCTACACCTTC.

The gene calls are TRBV20-1 and TRBJ2-5, with 12 bases lining up with TRBD2. The V and J ends lost 5 bases and 2 bases, in that order; junction bases with no gene match: 6. This CDR3 region has 15 residues. Germline lookup yields CDR1 DFQATT and CDR2 SNEGSKA (reference sequence). The CDR3 region is CSAARTSGVQETQYF. The CDR3 nucleotides are TGCAGTGCTGCCCGGACTAGCGGGGTTCAAGAGACCCAGTACTTC.

In this sample, this clonotype turned up a few times. The CDR3 coding sequence is TGTGCCAGCCGAACTCTTGGCACCCAGACAGATACGCAGTATTTT. Translated: CASRTLGTQTDTQYF. The chain joins TRBV19 to TRBJ2-3; no clear D gene. The CDR3 extends over 15 amino acids. V shed 9 bases and J shed 3 bases, with 19 bases lying between them. Looked up from germline, CDR1 is LNHDA and CDR2 is SQIVND (reference sequence). The whole variable domain, filled in from reference TRBV19 and TRBJ2-3, reads DGGITQSPKYLFRKEGQNVTLSCEQNLNHDAMYWYRQDPGQGLRLIYYSQIVNDFQKGDIAEGYSVSREKKESFPLTVTSAQKNPTAFYLCASRTLGTQTDTQYFGPGTRLTVL.

This clonotype has at least ten counts. The V and J genes are TRBV27 and TRBJ2-1, with TRBD1 identical over 11 bases. CDR1 and CDR2 (germline): MNHEY, SMNVEV (reference sequence). CDR3 length equals 16 residues. J lost 2 bases, V lost 5 bases, and 5 bases had no gene match. The CDR3 nucleotides read TGTGCCAGCAGTCGACGGACAGGGGGCACCTACAATGAGCAGTTCTTC. As protein: CASSRRTGGTYNEQFF.

J is TRBJ2-1 and V is TRBV7-2, with D tentatively TRBD1 or TRBD2 (5 bases each). Germline values: CDR1 SGHTA, CDR2 FQGNSA. The CDR3 has 15 amino acids. The V end lost 2 bases, the J end lost 6 bases, and 14 bases lay between the germline ends. The CDR3 DNA reads TGTGCCAGCAGCTTACGCCGGGGCACAGGCAATGAGCAGTTCTTC. Amino acids: CASSLRRGTGNEQFF. Based on the CDR3 plus reference TRBV7-2 and TRBJ2-1, the full variable domain is GAGVSQSPSNKVTEKGKDVELRCDPISGHTALYWYRQSLGQGLEFLIYFQGNSAPDKSGLPSDRFSAERTGGSVSTLTIQRTQQEDSAVYLCASSLRRGTGNEQFFGPGTRLTVL.

This clonotype occurred a few times. The rearrangement links TRBV4-3 to TRBJ1-2; 8 positions match TRBD1. J was trimmed by 3 bases and V by 2 bases; bases with no gene match: 5. CDR1 LGHNA and CDR2 YSLEER come from the germline V gene. There are 15 residues in the CDR3. The CDR3 loop is CASSQSQGAYYGYTF. CDR3 sequence (DNA): TGCGCCAGCAGCCAATCCCAGGGGGCTTACTATGGCTACACCTTC.

The V gene is TRBV10-3, the J gene TRBJ2-2, with D unresolved. The CDR3 contains 14 residues. The V gene's germline CDR1 is ENHRY and CDR2 SYGVKD. The germline V and J ends were trimmed by 0 bases and 6 bases, with 8 bases remaining between them. This CDR3 is CAISESSLSGELFF. The CDR3 region has the DNA TGTGCCATCAGTGAGTCGTCCCTATCCGGGGAGCTGTTTTTT.

The chain has TRBV5-5 and TRBJ1-4; no clear D gene. The CDR3 runs to 13 residues. With 0 bases removed from V and 16 bases from J, the gap between germline ends came to 16 bases. CDR1 is SGHKS and CDR2 is YYEKEE in the germline V gene (reference sequence). CDR3: CASSLASGTEGFF. Here the CDR3 DNA reads TGTGCCAGCAGCTTGGCCTCCGGAACAGAAGGGTTTTTT. The entire variable domain, with the rest obtained from reference TRBV5-5 and TRBJ1-4, is as follows: DAGVTQSPTHLIKTRGQQVTLRCSPISGHKSVSWYQQVLGQGPQFIFQYYEKEERGRGNFPDRFSARQFPNYSSELNVNALLLGDSALYLCASSLASGTEGFFGSGTQLSVL.

The genes are TRBV18 and TRBJ2-3; D is uncertain. This CDR3 is built from 14 residues. Trimming cost V 3 bases and J 5 bases, with 12 bases left between them. Per germline, CDR1 KGHSH and CDR2 LQKENI. The CDR3 sequence: CASSPPSLGDTQYF. The DNA for the CDR3 is TGTGCCAGCTCACCGCCGAGTTTAGGAGATACGCAGTATTTT.

This clonotype was recorded a few times. V is TRBV20-1 and J is TRBJ1-6; D is possibly TRBD1 (5 bases). There are 15 residues in the CDR3. Trimming removed 0 bases from V and 8 bases from J, with 14 bases in between. Germline CDR1 and CDR2: DFQATT and SNEGSKA (reference sequence). CDR3 region: CSARDRDGQDSPLHF. CDR3 DNA sequence: TGCAGTGCTAGAGATAGGGACGGGCAAGATTCACCCCTCCACTTT.

The rearrangement uses TRBV27 and TRBJ2-7; D is unclear. Germline loops: CDR1 MNHEY, CDR2 SMNVEV (reference sequence). Between the trimmed V and J ends, which lost 2 bases and 6 bases, there was a span of 11 bases. CDR3 length equals 13 residues. In nucleotides, the CDR3 is TGTGCCAGCAGTTTAGGCGCCAATAGCGAGCAGTACTTC. Translation gives CASSLGANSEQYF.

V and J are TRBV7-9 and TRBJ2-5; 14 positions agree with TRBD2. V trimming: 5 bases; J trimming: 4 bases; junction bases outside the gene matches: 3. CDR1 and CDR2 (germline): SEHNR, FQNEAQ (reference sequence). The CDR3 has 15 residues. The DNA of the CDR3 is TGTGCCAGCAGCGCTGGACTAGCGGGGGGAGAGACCCAGTACTTC. Translation: CASSAGLAGGETQYF.

The chain has TRBV7-2 and TRBJ2-1, with D possibly matching TRBD2 (6 bases). This CDR3 has 16 amino acids. Germline V CDR1 and CDR2: SGHTA, FQGNSA. The V end was cut by 3 bases, the J end by 12 bases, with 24 bases between. The CDR3 loop reads CASSFIGGNVAAGQFF. For the CDR3, the DNA is TGTGCCAGCAGCTTTATAGGAGGGAATGTAGCAGCGGGGCAGTTCTTC.

This clonotype was picked up many times. The rearrangement links TRBV5-6 to TRBJ1-2, with D tentatively TRBD1 (5 bases). Germline-derived CDR1 and CDR2 are SGHDT and YYEEEE. Trimming shortened V by 3 bases and J by 2 bases, and 11 bases separated the two germline ends. The CDR3 has 14 residues. For the CDR3, the DNA is TGTGCCAGCAGCTGGGACCAAGTCAACTATGGCTACACCTTC. The encoded protein is CASSWDQVNYGYTF.

This clonotype has a handful of counts. The chain employs TRBV6-5 and TRBJ1-1, with no clear D. The CDR3 is 13 amino acids. Trimming removed 5 bases at V and 6 bases at J, with 13 bases between. CDR1 and CDR2 (germline): MNHEY, SVGAGI. The DNA for the CDR3 is TGTGCCAGCAGTCAATGGACCGGCCCTGAAGCTTTCTTT. Amino acid sequence: CASSQWTGPEAFF.

The gene calls are TRBV18 and TRBJ2-4; 8 positions agree with TRBD1. This CDR3 spans 14 amino acids. J gave up 10 bases and V 4 bases, and 9 bases lay outside the gene matches. Germline loops: CDR1 KGHSH, CDR2 LQKENI. This CDR3 reads CASSLGQDVKIQYF. CDR3 in DNA: TGTGCCAGCTCACTGGGACAGGACGTGAAAATTCAGTACTTC.

The chain recombines TRBV7-2 with TRBJ1-1; D gene uncertain. V lost 1 base and J lost 0, with 9 bases in between. Germline V gene data show CDR1 as SGHTA and CDR2 as FQGNSA. The length of the CDR3 is 15 residues. In DNA, the CDR3 is TGTGCCAGCAGCTTAGAAGGAATGATGAACACTGAAGCTTTCTTT. This codes for CASSLEGMMNTEAFF.

This clonotype appeared a few times. This chain connects TRBV11-2 to TRBJ2-1, with TRBD1 matching over 8 bases. Germline V gives CDR1 SGHAT, CDR2 FQNNGV. This CDR3 region has 16 residues. V lost 0 bases, J lost 9 bases, and 10 bases stayed unmatched. CDR3 nucleotide sequence: TGTGCCAGCAGCTTAGATATCGCAGGGGGCCTGGGTGAGCAGTTCTTC. This gives the protein CASSLDIAGGLGEQFF.

This clonotype was detected a few times. The chain combines TRBV9 with TRBJ1-3; D gene ambiguous. V lost 4 bases and J lost 0, with 11 bases in between. Germline CDR1 reads SGDLS; CDR2 reads YYNGEE. CDR3 length: 15 amino acids. The CDR3 sequence: CASSPGPFSGNTIYF. The DNA for the CDR3 is TGTGCCAGCAGCCCAGGACCGTTCTCTGGAAACACCATATATTTT. The full variable domain, rest sourced from reference TRBV9 and TRBJ1-3, is DSGVTQTPKHLITATGQRVTLRCSPRSGDLSVYWYQQSLDQGLQFLIQYYNGEERAKGNILERFSAQQFPDLHSELNLSSLELGDSALYFCASSPGPFSGNTIYFGEGSWLTVV.

This clonotype was found a few times. The chain is built from TRBV3-1 and TRBJ2-7, with TRBD2 matching 8 bases. The CDR3 loop spans 16 amino acids. Losses at the gene ends were 4 bases for V and 5 bases for J; bases not matched to a gene: 13. Germline-derived CDR1 and CDR2 are LGHDT and YNNKEL (reference sequence). The CDR3 DNA is TGTGCCAGCAGCCTAAAATCTAGCGGGCCGGGAAACGAGCAGTACTTC. It specifies CASSLKSSGPGNEQYF.

This clonotype was detected a few times. The J gene is TRBJ2-7, the V gene TRBV18, with 8 bases that match TRBD1. The CDR3 sequence is 15 residues long. Germline loops: CDR1 KGHSH, CDR2 LQKENI. V gave up 3 bases and J gave up 2 bases; unmatched junction bases: 6. The CDR3 here is CASSPQGAITYEQYF. DNA for the CDR3: TGTGCCAGCTCACCGCAGGGGGCCATAACCTACGAGCAGTACTTC.

This chain joins TRBV28 and TRBJ1-4; D is unresolved. V was shortened by 5 bases and J by 0 bases, with 16 bases between the two germline ends. Germline lookup yields CDR1 MDHEN and CDR2 SYDVKM. This CDR3 is built from 17 residues. The CDR3, as DNA: TGTGCCAGCAGTCCCCAACCGACGGCCCCAACTAATGAAAAACTGTTTTTT. It encodes CASSPQPTAPTNEKLFF.

The chain is built from TRBV18 and TRBJ2-7, with a tentative D call TRBD1 (8 bases). V lost 8 bases to trimming and J lost 5 bases, with 13 bases between them. The CDR3 extends over 12 amino acids. Germline CDR1 reads KGHSH; CDR2 reads LQKENI. CDR3 residues: CASTGGVHEQYF. The DNA for the CDR3 is TGTGCCAGCACAGGGGGGGTACACGAGCAGTACTTC. The full variable domain, rest sourced from reference TRBV18 and TRBJ2-7, is NAGVMQNPRHLVRRRGQEARLRCSPMKGHSHVYWYRQLPEEGLKFMVYLQKENIIDESGMPKERFSAEFPKEGPSILRIQQVVRGDSAAYFCASTGGVHEQYFGPGTRLTVT.

This clonotype was seen only a few times. CDR3 DNA: TGTGCCAGCAGCCGAGAAGCAGAAGCTTTCTTT. It yields the protein CASSREAEAFF. V and J are TRBV3-1 and TRBJ1-1, with D unclear. The CDR3 totals 11 residues. Between the trimmed V and J ends, which lost 4 bases and 8 bases, there was a span of 8 bases. The germline gives CDR1 LGHDT, CDR2 YNNKEL (reference sequence). Combining the CDR3 with reference TRBV3-1 and TRBJ1-1 gives the whole variable domain DTAVSQTPKYLVTQMGNDKSIKCEQNLGHDTMYWYKQDSKKFLKIMFSYNNKELIINETVPNRFSPKSPDKAHLNLHINSLELGDSAVYFCASSREAEAFFGQGTRLTVV.

The chain has TRBV6-2 or TRBV6-3 and TRBJ2-3, with a weak D call TRBD1 (5 bases). The CDR3 spans 13 residues. V shed 2 bases and J shed 5 bases, with 8 bases lying between them. The V gene's germline CDR1 is MNHEY and CDR2 SVGEGT. The CDR3 sequence: CASSYAGKDTQYF. CDR3 sequence (DNA): TGTGCCAGCAGTTACGCAGGGAAAGATACGCAGTATTTT.

This clonotype has a count of ten or more. The chain uses TRBV7-6 and TRBJ1-1; D uncertain. V dropped 1 base and J dropped 0 bases, with 6 bases sitting between them. The CDR3 sequence is 14 residues long. The V gene's germline CDR1 is SGHVS and CDR2 FNYEAQ. The CDR3 here is CASSLGEMNTEAFF. In DNA form, the CDR3 reads TGTGCCAGCAGCTTAGGGGAGATGAACACTGAAGCTTTCTTT.

This clonotype was found many times. The J gene is TRBJ1-1, the V gene TRBV5-1, with 9 bases aligning to TRBD1. J was trimmed by 5 bases and V by 2 bases; bases with no gene match: 4. Germline V lookup: CDR1 SGHRS, CDR2 YFSETQ. The CDR3 spans 14 residues. CDR3 DNA: TGCGCCAGCAGCTTAGACAGGGGGGAGACTGAAGCTTTCTTT. It translates to CASSLDRGETEAFF.

This clonotype was recorded a few times. The gene calls are TRBV28 and TRBJ1-2; TRBD1 might be the D (5 bases). Germline values: CDR1 MDHEN, CDR2 SYDVKM. Trimming stripped 1 base from V and 4 bases from J, with 10 bases between. The length of the CDR3 is 14 residues. This CDR3 reads CASSLSSGLYGYTF. The CDR3 nucleotides are TGTGCCAGCAGTTTATCTTCGGGGCTCTATGGCTACACCTTC.